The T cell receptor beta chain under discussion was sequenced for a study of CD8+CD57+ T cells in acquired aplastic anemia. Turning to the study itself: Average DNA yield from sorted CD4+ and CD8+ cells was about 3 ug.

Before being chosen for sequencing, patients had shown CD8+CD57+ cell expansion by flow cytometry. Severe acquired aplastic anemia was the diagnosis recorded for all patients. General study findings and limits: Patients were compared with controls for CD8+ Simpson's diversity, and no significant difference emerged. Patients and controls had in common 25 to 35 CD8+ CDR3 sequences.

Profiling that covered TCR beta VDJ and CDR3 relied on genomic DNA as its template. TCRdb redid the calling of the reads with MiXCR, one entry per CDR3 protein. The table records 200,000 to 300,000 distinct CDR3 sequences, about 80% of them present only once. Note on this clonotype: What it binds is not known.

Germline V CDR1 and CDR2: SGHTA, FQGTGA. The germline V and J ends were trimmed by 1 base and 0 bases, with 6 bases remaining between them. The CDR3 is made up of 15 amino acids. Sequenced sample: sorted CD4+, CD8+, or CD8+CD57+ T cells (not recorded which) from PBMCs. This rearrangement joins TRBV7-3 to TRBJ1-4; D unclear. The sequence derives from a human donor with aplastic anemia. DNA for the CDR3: TGTGCCAGCAGCTTAAGCCCCCCAACTAATGAAAAACTGTTTTTT. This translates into CASSLSPPTNEKLFF.